The rows below give T cell receptor beta chains drawn from one sample of a study of memory CD4+ T cells and cytomegalovirus serostatus. TCRdb's copy holds only in-frame clones and misses some; the assay was immunoSEQ multiplex PCR. Of approximately 61,000 clones listed, 80% are singletons. The sample taken for sequencing was memory CD4+ T cells from blood. The receptors here all came from an adult in good health and CMV-seronegative. Some clones in this sample may be carry-over from other donors' samples. Each CDR3 is given with its conserved first and last residue. Fields, in order: D gene, clone size, J gene, CDR3 length, V gene, CDR3 DNA, CDR3 protein. A D gene is named only where the DNA matches it firmly. Size is stated for part of the rows, as once, few or many counts, or as a class when the clone is expanded.

>TRBD2|NA|TRBJ2-7|19|TRBV28
TGTGCCAGCAGTTTACGAAGACTAGCGGGAGCCCAGAGCTCCTACGAGCAGTACTTC
CASSLRRLAGAQSSYEQYF
>NA|NA|TRBJ1-2|11|TRBV28
TGTGCCAGCAGTTTCTCGGGTGGCTACACCTTC
CASSFSGGYTF
>NA|NA|TRBJ1-2|13|TRBV9
TGTGCCAGCAGCGAACAGGGTGCCCATGGCTACACCTTC
CASSEQGAHGYTF
>TRBD1|NA|TRBJ1-5|13|TRBV5-8
TGTGCCAGCAGCGGGGACAGGGATCTGCCCCAGCATTTT
CASSGDRDLPQHF
>TRBD1|NA|TRBJ1-1|16|TRBV28
TGTGCCAGCAGCCCATCGCTAGGGACAGGGTTAACTGAAGCTTTCTTT
CASSPSLGTGLTEAFF
>NA|NA|TRBJ1-1|14|TRBV19
TGTGCCAGTAGTACACTTAGGATGAACACTGAAGCTTTCTTT
CASSTLRMNTEAFF
>NA|NA|TRBJ1-2|15|TRBV10-3
TGTGCCATCAGTGAATCGGCAGACTCTAACTATGGCTACACCTTC
CAISESADSNYGYTF
>TRBD1|NA|TRBJ1-3|16|TRBV9
TGTGCCAGCAGTGTCACAGGGGGCGGCTCTGGAAACACCATATATTTT
CASSVTGGGSGNTIYF
>NA|once|TRBJ2-2|17|TRBV27
TGTGCCAGCAGTTCCCTGGGGCTAGCACCGAACACCGGGGAGCTGTTTTTT
CASSSLGLAPNTGELFF
>NA|NA|TRBJ1-1|15|TRBV28
TGTGCCAGCAATGAAGGGGGGCCTGCGAACACTGAAGCTTTCTTT
CASNEGGPANTEAFF
>NA|NA|TRBJ2-7|13|TRBV7-2
TGTGCCAGCAGCTTAGACGGATCCTACGAGCAGTACTTC
CASSLDGSYEQYF
>TRBD2|few|TRBJ2-3|15|TRBV11-2
TGTGCCAGCAGTTGGACTAGTAGTTTCACAGATACGCAGTATTTT
CASSWTSSFTDTQYF
>NA|NA|TRBJ1-3|15|TRBV6-5
TGTGCCAGCAGTTACGGGGGGGGAACTGGAAACACCATATATTTT
CASSYGGGTGNTIYF
>NA|NA|TRBJ1-4|13|TRBV7-7
TGTGCTAGCAGTAGGGTTCCTAATGAAAAACTGTTTTTT
CASSRVPNEKLFF
>NA|NA|TRBJ2-7|14|TRBV7-2
TGTGCCAGCAGCTTAGTTGGAGACTCCTACGAGCAGTACTTC
CASSLVGDSYEQYF
>TRBD1|NA|TRBJ2-7|15|TRBV30
TGTGCCTGGAGTGTAGTATGGGACAGTACCTACGAGCAGTACTTC
CAWSVVWDSTYEQYF
>NA|few|TRBJ1-1|14|TRBV7-8
TGTGCCAGCAGTCAAACCAGACATAACACTGAAGCTTTCTTT
CASSQTRHNTEAFF
>NA|few|TRBJ1-1|13|TRBV7-3
TGTGCCAGCAGCTTGTCCGGGAACACTGAAGCTTTCTTT
CASSLSGNTEAFF
>TRBD1|few|TRBJ1-1|14|TRBV2
TGTGCCACAGCCTACAGGGGGCTGGACACTGAAGCTTTCTTT
CATAYRGLDTEAFF
>NA|many|TRBJ1-6|15|TRBV7-9
TGTGCCAGCAGCTTATTTCAGCAAGATAATTCACCCCTCCACTTT
CASSLFQQDNSPLHF
>NA|NA|TRBJ2-7|15|TRBV27
TGTGCCAGCAGTTTATCGACAGGTGGCTCCTACGAGCAGTACTTC
CASSLSTGGSYEQYF
>TRBD2|NA|TRBJ2-7|14|TRBV5-5
TGTGCCAGCGGTCCGCGGGGGAGGGGTTACGAGCAGTACTTC
CASGPRGRGYEQYF
>TRBD1|NA|TRBJ1-2|13|TRBV29-1
TGCAGCGGTACGACAGGGCAAGGCTATGGCTACACCTTC
CSGTTGQGYGYTF
>TRBD2|NA|TRBJ2-7|13|TRBV5-6
TGTGCCAGCAGCACCCGACTAGCGACCGAGCAGTACTTC
CASSTRLATEQYF
>TRBD1|NA|TRBJ2-4|14|TRBV7-3
TGTGCCAGCAGCCAAGGACAGGGGGCTGCCATTCAGTACTTC
CASSQGQGAAIQYF
>NA|NA|TRBJ1-5|17|TRBV18
TGTGCCAGCTCACCAACAGTCCATTTATATAGCAATCAGCCCCAGCATTTT
CASSPTVHLYSNQPQHF
>NA|NA|TRBJ1-5|13|TRBV19
TGTGCCAGTAGCCAGGGCCTTAATCAGCCCCAGCATTTT
CASSQGLNQPQHF
>NA|NA|TRBJ1-5|19|TRBV28
TGTGCCAGCAGTTTATTCGGGTACTCGGAGGGAGGCGGCAATCAGCCCCAGCATTTT
CASSLFGYSEGGGNQPQHF
>TRBD1|NA|TRBJ2-7|14|TRBV2
TGTGCCAGCGTTTTGCTCGGGACAGGGACGGAGAGATCATTC
CASVLLGTGTERSF
>TRBD2|NA|TRBJ2-1|16|TRBV18
TGTGCCAGCTCACCACCTGCGGGAGGTCGAGTGAATGAGCAGTTCTTC
CASSPPAGGRVNEQFF
>NA|NA|TRBJ2-3|15|TRBV7-2
TGTGCCAGCACCCCAGGGGCAGTGAGCACAGATACGCAGTATTTT
CASTPGAVSTDTQYF
>NA|NA|TRBJ1-2|17|TRBV5-6
TGTGCCAGCAGCTTGGTCGGGTTTGGGGGTGTTCGCTATGGCTACACCTTC
CASSLVGFGGVRYGYTF
>TRBD1|NA|TRBJ2-2|14|TRBV18
TGTGCCAGCGCAAGGGACAGGGGCACCGGGGAGCTGTTTTTT
CASARDRGTGELFF
>NA|few|TRBJ1-1|13|TRBV7-9
TGTGCCAGCAGCTTATTCCAGGCCACTGAAGCTTTCTTT
CASSLFQATEAFF
>NA|NA|TRBJ2-5|16|TRBV5-1
TGCGCCAGCACCTCGGGGGGGACAGGGTTACAAGAGACCCAGTACTTC
CASTSGGTGLQETQYF
>NA|many|TRBJ1-3|13|TRBV30
TGTGCCTGTACAGGGAGCTCTGGAAACACCATATATTTT
CACTGSSGNTIYF
>NA|NA|TRBJ1-4|14|TRBV5-1
TGCGCCAGCAGTCAGGGGACAACTAATGAAAAACTGTTTTTT
CASSQGTTNEKLFF
>NA|NA|TRBJ2-2|13|TRBV6-5
TGTGCCAGCGGCAGGGCCAACACCGGGGAGCTGTTTTTT
CASGRANTGELFF
>TRBD2|NA|TRBJ2-3|19|TRBV7-9
TGTGCCAGCAGTCCGAACTTAGGGCTCGTGGGAGGGCTCACAGATACGCAGTATTTT
CASSPNLGLVGGLTDTQYF
>TRBD1|few|TRBJ1-2|15|TRBV13
TGTGCCAGCAGCCGTACCGGACAGGGGCTGGGTGGCTACACCTTC
CASSRTGQGLGGYTF